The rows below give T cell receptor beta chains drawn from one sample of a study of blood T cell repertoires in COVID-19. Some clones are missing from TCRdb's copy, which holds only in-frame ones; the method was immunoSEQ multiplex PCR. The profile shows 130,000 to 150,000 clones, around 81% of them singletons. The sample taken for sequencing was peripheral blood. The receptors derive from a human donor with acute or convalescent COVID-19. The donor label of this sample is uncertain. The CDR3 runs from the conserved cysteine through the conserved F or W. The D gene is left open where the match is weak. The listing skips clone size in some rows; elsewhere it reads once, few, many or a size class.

cdr3_nt: TGCAGCGGTGCGAGGCCCCAGGGGAACACTGAAGCTTTCTTT; cdr3_aa: CSGARPQGNTEAFF; d_call: .; j_call: TRBJ1-1; v_call: TRBV29-1; clone_size: .
cdr3_nt: TGTGCCAGCAGCAGCGGACAGGGGGCGGGCGGCACTGAAGCTTTCTTT; cdr3_aa: CASSSGQGAGGTEAFF; d_call: TRBD1; j_call: TRBJ1-1; v_call: TRBV5-4; clone_size: .
cdr3_nt: TGTGCCAGTAGTACGATCGGGACAGGGGGAAATGGCTACACCTTC; cdr3_aa: CASSTIGTGGNGYTF; d_call: TRBD1; j_call: TRBJ1-2; v_call: TRBV19; clone_size: .
cdr3_nt: TGTGCCAGCAGCTCCCCCTCCGACAGGGGAAACACCATATATTTT; cdr3_aa: CASSSPSDRGNTIYF; d_call: .; j_call: TRBJ1-3; v_call: TRBV7-9; clone_size: .
cdr3_nt: TGTGCCAGCAGCTCCTCGAGACCCACGGGACAGCATCCTTATGGCTACACCTTC; cdr3_aa: CASSSSRPTGQHPYGYTF; d_call: TRBD1; j_call: TRBJ1-2; v_call: TRBV7-9; clone_size: .
cdr3_nt: TGTGCCAGCAGCTATGCGGGACTAGCGTTCCAAGAGACCCAGTACTTC; cdr3_aa: CASSYAGLAFQETQYF; d_call: TRBD2; j_call: TRBJ2-5; v_call: TRBV7-9; clone_size: .
cdr3_nt: TGTGCCAGCAGTCCCGGGACAGGCGACGAGCAGTACTTC; cdr3_aa: CASSPGTGDEQYF; d_call: TRBD1; j_call: TRBJ2-7; v_call: TRBV12-3/TRBV12-4; clone_size: .
cdr3_nt: TGTGCCAGCAGTGAAGCTCGGTGGTATGGCTACACCTTC; cdr3_aa: CASSEARWYGYTF; d_call: .; j_call: TRBJ1-2; v_call: TRBV2; clone_size: .
cdr3_nt: TGCGCCAGCAGCCAAGATCCCCAGGGACTCTATGGCTACACCTTC; cdr3_aa: CASSQDPQGLYGYTF; d_call: .; j_call: TRBJ1-2; v_call: TRBV4-1; clone_size: .
cdr3_nt: TGTGCCAGCAGCTTGGGAGGGGGACCCAACACCGGGGAGCTGTTTTTT; cdr3_aa: CASSLGGGPNTGELFF; d_call: .; j_call: TRBJ2-2; v_call: TRBV5-4; clone_size: few
cdr3_nt: TGTGCCGCCCGGGGGTGGAGAGATTCAGATACGCAGTATTTT; cdr3_aa: CAARGWRDSDTQYF; d_call: .; j_call: TRBJ2-3; v_call: TRBV5-4; clone_size: few
cdr3_nt: TGTGCCAGCAGTACAAACAGGGGTAGATCCTACGAGCAGTACTTC; cdr3_aa: CASSTNRGRSYEQYF; d_call: TRBD1; j_call: TRBJ2-7; v_call: TRBV2; clone_size: .
cdr3_nt: TGCGCCAGCAGCCTGACTAGCGGGGGGTCCACCGGGGAGCTGTTTTTT; cdr3_aa: CASSLTSGGSTGELFF; d_call: TRBD2; j_call: TRBJ2-2; v_call: TRBV4-1; clone_size: .
cdr3_nt: TGTGCCAGCAGCCCGACAGGAGATAGCAATCAGCCCCAGCATTTT; cdr3_aa: CASSPTGDSNQPQHF; d_call: .; j_call: TRBJ1-5; v_call: TRBV27; clone_size: .
cdr3_nt: TGTGCCAGCAGTTCGACAGGGCTCCAAGAGACCCAGTACTTC; cdr3_aa: CASSSTGLQETQYF; d_call: TRBD1; j_call: TRBJ2-5; v_call: TRBV27; clone_size: .
cdr3_nt: TGTGCCTGGAGTGTACAAGTCAGATACCGAATCTCTGGAAACACCATATATTTT; cdr3_aa: CAWSVQVRYRISGNTIYF; d_call: .; j_call: TRBJ1-3; v_call: TRBV30; clone_size: .
cdr3_nt: TGTGCCAGCAGCTGGAGGGAGGGGGGCCAGAACACTGAAGCTTTCTTT; cdr3_aa: CASSWREGGQNTEAFF; d_call: .; j_call: TRBJ1-1; v_call: TRBV5-5; clone_size: .
cdr3_nt: TGTGCCAGCTCTCCGGACAGGGAAATTCATGGCTACACCTTC; cdr3_aa: CASSPDREIHGYTF; d_call: TRBD1; j_call: TRBJ1-2; v_call: TRBV18; clone_size: .
cdr3_nt: TGTGCCAGCAGCCCTCAGGGGGCGCAGAATCAGCCCCAGCATTTT; cdr3_aa: CASSPQGAQNQPQHF; d_call: TRBD1; j_call: TRBJ1-5; v_call: TRBV2; clone_size: .
cdr3_nt: TGCAGCGCTCGACAGGGGTATGGCTACACCTTC; cdr3_aa: CSARQGYGYTF; d_call: TRBD1; j_call: TRBJ1-2; v_call: TRBV29-1; clone_size: .
cdr3_nt: TGTGCCAGTATGGGGCAGGGAAACAACAGGAACACTGAAGCTTTCTTT; cdr3_aa: CASMGQGNNRNTEAFF; d_call: .; j_call: TRBJ1-1; v_call: TRBV19; clone_size: .
cdr3_nt: TGTGCCAGCAGGGAACAGGGATTGGAAGCTTTCTTT; cdr3_aa: CASREQGLEAFF; d_call: .; j_call: TRBJ1-1; v_call: TRBV12-3/TRBV12-4; clone_size: .
cdr3_nt: TGTGCCAGCAGCCAGGGCGGGCCCCAGCATTTT; cdr3_aa: CASSQGGPQHF; d_call: .; j_call: TRBJ1-5; v_call: TRBV27; clone_size: .
cdr3_nt: TGTCCGGGAATAGAACCCCTCGGGATAGCGGGGGCCTACGAGCAGTACTTC; cdr3_aa: CPGIEPLGIAGAYEQYF; d_call: TRBD2; j_call: TRBJ2-7; v_call: TRBV9; clone_size: .
cdr3_nt: TGTGCCAGCCGGGGGGGTCAGGGCAATGAGCAGTTCTTC; cdr3_aa: CASRGGQGNEQFF; d_call: TRBD2; j_call: TRBJ2-1; v_call: TRBV6-5; clone_size: .
cdr3_nt: TGTGCCAGCAGCTTGACTCGGGACAGAAAAGGTACCTTC; cdr3_aa: CASSLTRDRKGTF; d_call: TRBD1; j_call: TRBJ1-2; v_call: TRBV11-2; clone_size: .
cdr3_nt: TGTGCCACCAGTGACCTACAGGGGAGCTCCTACAATGAGCAGTTCTTC; cdr3_aa: CATSDLQGSSYNEQFF; d_call: TRBD1; j_call: TRBJ2-1; v_call: TRBV24-1; clone_size: .
cdr3_nt: TGTGCCAGCAGCTCGTCGGGTAGAGAGACCCAGTACTTC; cdr3_aa: CASSSSGRETQYF; d_call: .; j_call: TRBJ2-5; v_call: TRBV11-2; clone_size: .
cdr3_nt: TGCGCCAGCAGCCAAGAGTCGGTAGCGGGGGGGTATGTGTTCTTC; cdr3_aa: CASSQESVAGGYVFF; d_call: TRBD2; j_call: TRBJ2-1; v_call: TRBV4-1; clone_size: .
cdr3_nt: TGCGCCAGCAGCGGACTCTTGAACACTGAAGCTTTCTTT; cdr3_aa: CASSGLLNTEAFF; d_call: .; j_call: TRBJ1-1; v_call: TRBV10-1; clone_size: .
cdr3_nt: TGTGCCAGCAGTGACCCCTATTCGACAGGGGGGAATAATTCACCCCTCCACTTT; cdr3_aa: CASSDPYSTGGNNSPLHF; d_call: TRBD1; j_call: TRBJ1-6; v_call: TRBV6-1; clone_size: .
cdr3_nt: TGTGCCTGGAGTGTAGGAGGTGCCTATGGCTACACCTTC; cdr3_aa: CAWSVGGAYGYTF; d_call: .; j_call: TRBJ1-2; v_call: TRBV30; clone_size: .
cdr3_nt: TGCGCCAGCAGCCTAAATACTTACGAGCAGTACTTC; cdr3_aa: CASSLNTYEQYF; d_call: .; j_call: TRBJ2-7; v_call: TRBV5-1; clone_size: .
cdr3_nt: TGTGCCAGCTCCCCCACTACCACCGGCCAGGGGAATGTAAAACTGTTTTTT; cdr3_aa: CASSPTTTGQGNVKLFF; d_call: .; j_call: TRBJ1-4; v_call: TRBV18; clone_size: few
cdr3_nt: TGTGCCAGCAGTTTAAATAGGGGGACAGGGAGAGAAAAACTGTTTTTT; cdr3_aa: CASSLNRGTGREKLFF; d_call: TRBD1; j_call: TRBJ1-4; v_call: TRBV28; clone_size: .
cdr3_nt: TGTGCCAGCAGGCCCAGGACAGGGGGCAGCACCGGGGAGCTGTTTTTT; cdr3_aa: CASRPRTGGSTGELFF; d_call: TRBD1; j_call: TRBJ2-2; v_call: TRBV27; clone_size: few
cdr3_nt: TGTGCCACCAGCGGGACGGGACAGATTGAAGCTTTCTTT; cdr3_aa: CATSGTGQIEAFF; d_call: TRBD1; j_call: TRBJ1-1; v_call: TRBV15; clone_size: .
cdr3_nt: TGTGCCAGTAGTCTCCTTGGATCAGGGGATTCACCCCTCCACTTT; cdr3_aa: CASSLLGSGDSPLHF; d_call: .; j_call: TRBJ1-6; v_call: TRBV19; clone_size: .
cdr3_nt: TGCAGCGTTGGAACAGGGGTAGTGGAGACCCAGTACTTC; cdr3_aa: CSVGTGVVETQYF; d_call: TRBD1; j_call: TRBJ2-5; v_call: TRBV29-1; clone_size: few
cdr3_nt: TGTGCCAGCAAGTTACAGGGGGCTAGGGATACGCAGTATTTT; cdr3_aa: CASKLQGARDTQYF; d_call: TRBD1; j_call: TRBJ2-3; v_call: TRBV2; clone_size: .
cdr3_nt: TGTGCCACCGAGGGTCTCGGAAACACCATATATTTT; cdr3_aa: CATEGLGNTIYF; d_call: .; j_call: TRBJ1-3; v_call: TRBV12-3/TRBV12-4; clone_size: .
cdr3_nt: TGTGCCAGCAGCTTTCAGGATCAAGAGACCCAGTACTTC; cdr3_aa: CASSFQDQETQYF; d_call: .; j_call: TRBJ2-5; v_call: TRBV5-4; clone_size: .
cdr3_nt: TGTGCCACCAGCGGTGACAGGAGTAGTCAGCCCCAGCATTTT; cdr3_aa: CATSGDRSSQPQHF; d_call: .; j_call: TRBJ1-5; v_call: TRBV24-1; clone_size: .
cdr3_nt: TGTGCCAGCAGCCCCCCTAACGGGGGGCTCTATGGCTACACCTTC; cdr3_aa: CASSPPNGGLYGYTF; d_call: .; j_call: TRBJ1-2; v_call: TRBV3-1/TRBV3-2; clone_size: .
cdr3_nt: TGTGCCAGCAGCACATTCTTTTATCAGCCCCAGCATTTT; cdr3_aa: CASSTFFYQPQHF; d_call: .; j_call: TRBJ1-5; v_call: TRBV7-3; clone_size: .
cdr3_nt: TGTGCCAGTCGGACAGGGGAATCACCCCTCCACTTT; cdr3_aa: CASRTGESPLHF; d_call: TRBD1; j_call: TRBJ1-6; v_call: TRBV6-5; clone_size: .
cdr3_nt: TGTGCCAGCAGTTTCGGAGATACGCAGTATTTT; cdr3_aa: CASSFGDTQYF; d_call: .; j_call: TRBJ2-3; v_call: TRBV12-3/TRBV12-4; clone_size: .
cdr3_nt: TGTGCCATCATGGTGGCCGGGGGCACTGAAGCTTTCTTT; cdr3_aa: CAIMVAGGTEAFF; d_call: .; j_call: TRBJ1-1; v_call: TRBV10-3; clone_size: .
cdr3_nt: TGTGCCACCAGCAGAAATCACAGGGGGGAGAAACTGTTTTTT; cdr3_aa: CATSRNHRGEKLFF; d_call: TRBD1; j_call: TRBJ1-4; v_call: TRBV15; clone_size: .
cdr3_nt: TGTGCCAGCAGTCCATCCCCACAGGGGGCTAGGCAGTACTTC; cdr3_aa: CASSPSPQGARQYF; d_call: TRBD1; j_call: TRBJ2-7; v_call: TRBV6-5; clone_size: .
cdr3_nt: TGTGCCAGCAGCCCGACACTTCCTGAAGCTTTCTTT; cdr3_aa: CASSPTLPEAFF; d_call: .; j_call: TRBJ1-1; v_call: TRBV7-9; clone_size: .
cdr3_nt: TGTGCCAGCCAGGGCGGGGGAGGGGGCTACACCTTC; cdr3_aa: CASQGGGGGYTF; d_call: .; j_call: TRBJ1-2; v_call: TRBV2; clone_size: .
cdr3_nt: TGCAGTGCTAGTTTGACAGGGGCGGGAGAAAAACTGTTTTTT; cdr3_aa: CSASLTGAGEKLFF; d_call: TRBD1; j_call: TRBJ1-4; v_call: TRBV20-1; clone_size: .
cdr3_nt: TGTGCCAGCTCACCCGGAGTAGCGGGATCTTACAATGAGCAGTTCTTC; cdr3_aa: CASSPGVAGSYNEQFF; d_call: TRBD2; j_call: TRBJ2-1; v_call: TRBV18; clone_size: .
cdr3_nt: TGTGCCACCTTTCCCAGGGAAACTGAAGCTTTCTTT; cdr3_aa: CATFPRETEAFF; d_call: .; j_call: TRBJ1-1; v_call: TRBV6-5; clone_size: .